This record looks at one T cell receptor (beta chain) sequence and its context. Its antigen is still unknown. No base quality values were provided; no much bigger clone lies one nucleotide off. The sample belongs to a study of blood T cell repertoires in COVID-19 (dated by TCRdb to the early 2020s). Describing the broader study: Collaborator samples came from the United States, Italy and Spain and covered acute and convalescent phases of COVID-19. The prospective study material was composed of cDNA or gDNA derived from T cells, B-cell-depleted T cells, or PBMCs. Nearly every sample came with metadata listing a de-identified subject ID, COVID-19 status, age in years and sex. Samples were obtained from the ongoing ImmuneRACE study (first 160 participants) and from 1,000 to 1,500 subjects provided by 6 global collaborators. Where available, HLA class I and class II types were obtained from metadata supplied by the sample provider rather than from assay-based typing. The repertoires were released in a freely available public database intended as a resource for research on the immune response to SARS-CoV-2. Subjects who had been exposed to COVID-19, were actively infected with it, or had recovered from it provided the deeply sampled blood TCRbeta repertoires that made up the dataset.

Overall study outcomes, separate from this receptor: How much clinical and demographic metadata was included differed by source and by participant, and the metadata was provided uncurated.

Participants in the prospective study were aged 18 to 89 years, lived in under 30 United States geographic areas, and enrolled through a virtual design. In the prospective study, participants were assigned to cohorts based on the clinical history participants reported in a screening survey and a study questionnaire. In the prospective study, whole blood, serum and a nasopharyngeal or oropharyngeal swab were collected from each participant by mobile phlebotomists. Over an approximately 2-month period, participants in the prospective study had the option of providing additional blood draws and questionnaires. Before DNA extraction, prospective study blood samples were shipped either frozen or at room temperature. The immunoSEQ Assay, a bias-controlled multiplex PCR, was used to amplify TCRbeta CDR3 regions from genomic DNA. The published analysis was carried out like this. The number of nucleated cells in each sample was estimated from the amplification of reference gene primers within the assay. To quantify the absolute abundance of each unique TCRbeta CDR3 rearrangement, sequence reads were collapsed and filtered. Productive Simpson clonality was computed per sample as the square root of Simpson's diversity index over productive rearrangements. This immuneACCESS table, as held by TCRdb, lists in-frame sequences with V and J called but not all clones. Of the missing ones, under half trace to an unresolved V gene in checked studies; the others have no known cause. V, J and clone size derive from that table, while D and trimming were established from the DNA sequence. The table for this sample lists fewer than 350,000 clones; about 86% of them were counted only once. Together, the top ten hold approximately 4.6% of the sample.

Sequencing input: PBMCs or T cells enriched from blood (not recorded which). This clonotype originated in a woman aged 35 to 49 with acute COVID-19.

The encoded CDR3 is CASSWTLNYGYTF. The nucleotide sequence reads as follows: TGTGCCAGCAGTTGGACTTTAAACTATGGCTACACCTTC. The rearrangement joined TRBV12-3 or TRBV12-4 to TRBJ1-2, with the D gene uncertain. Taken from cysteine to phenylalanine, the CDR3 has 13 residues. Only the CDR3 portion is preserved as DNA: 39 bases, with reading frame beginning at the first base. V is pared back by 4 bases and J by 2 bases, with 8 bases lying between the germline termini.